The clone carrying this T cell receptor beta chain was picked up a small number of times. Clones were sequenced by immunoSEQ multiplex PCR, and TCRdb holds only the in-frame ones, with some missing. The data contain approximately 650,000 clones, roughly 96% of them seen just once; the ten biggest clones take up 0.085% to 0.11%. This sample is drawn from a study of shared clonotypes between healthy human individuals. Positively selected for CCR7, the CD45RO-negative cells used as naive CD8 cells excluded terminally differentiated effector memory CD45RA+ cells. Trimming stripped 4 bases from V and 6 bases from J, with 12 bases between. Germline lookup yields CDR1 SQVTM and CDR2 ANQGSEA. This CDR3 comprises 12 residues.

The sequenced sample consisted of naive CD8+ T cells sorted from blood. The chain couples TRBV29-1 to TRBJ1-2, with D uncertain. The TCR sequence derives from a woman aged 25 to 45 in good health. The chain's CDR3 is CSVAMGTDGYTF. In nucleotides, the CDR3 is TGCAGCGTTGCGATGGGAACGGATGGCTACACCTTC.